This TCR beta chain was sequenced in a study of cytomegalovirus exposure and HLA in healthy donors. Germline assignment: CDR1 SGDLS and CDR2 YYNGEE. This CDR3 is built from 15 residues. The PCR used 60 Vbeta and 13 Jbeta primers. The table came from immunoSEQ multiplex PCR; TCRdb's copy has only in-frame clones and leaves some out. The sample yields 150,000 to 200,000 clones, around 79% seen once. The J gene is TRBJ2-5, the V gene TRBV9; 11 nucleotides align to TRBD2. The end of the DNA is better explained by TRBJ2-7, so the J call may be wrong. Sequencing used PBMCs. The source is a woman aged 50 to 65 in good health and CMV-seronegative. CDR3 sequence reads: CASSPSGGHSYEQYF. CDR3 in DNA: TGTGCCAGCAGTCCTAGCGGGGGGCACTCCTACGAGCAGTACTTC.